The source of this T cell receptor beta chain is a study of T cell responses to AZD1222 COVID-19 vaccine. Study context: Pooling covered second doses at about 4 or about 12 weeks.

Comments on this clone: The antigen is undetermined.

Study-wide results and limits: Breadth and depth of Spike-specific TCRs rose after two AZD1222 doses. Nearly half of spike-specific TCRs reportedly target unmutated variant regions.

TCRdb's copy holds only in-frame clones and misses some; the assay was immunoSEQ multiplex PCR. Among approximately 180,000 clones listed, around 89% were seen once. The TCR was taken from an adult in good health. Sample: peripheral blood, taken on day 0 of AZD1222 vaccination.

The CDR3 coding sequence is TGTGCCAGCCTCCCGACTAGCACAGATACGCAGTATTTT. Translated, it gives CASLPTSTDTQYF. The chain employs TRBV2 and TRBJ2-3; D is unresolved. The CDR3 length is 13 residues. In germline, CDR1 is SNHLY, CDR2 FYNNEI. Trimming left V 8 bases short and J 0 bases short, with 9 bases between.